Shown below are 8 T cell receptor beta chains from a single sample sequenced in a study of response to subunit inactivated influenza vaccine. TCRdb passed the RT-PCR reads through MiXCR, listing each CDR3 protein once. Here the sample spans about 800,000 distinct CDR3 sequences, approximately 21% being singletons. This material consisted of PBMCs from blood, taken more than 4 days after vaccination. These receptors were collected from a man between 45 and 60 years old who received an inactivated influenza vaccine.

This clonotype occurred a few times. V usage is TRBV20-1 and J usage is TRBJ2-7; possibly TRBD1 for D (5 bases). The V end was cut by 3 bases, the J end by 0 bases, with 15 bases between. Germline-derived CDR1 and CDR2 are DFQATT and SNEGSKA (reference sequence). There are 15 residues in the CDR3. This CDR3 reads CSARATGYSSYEQYF. The CDR3 nucleotides read TGCAGTGCTAGGGCCACAGGTTATAGCTCCTACGAGCAGTACTTC.

A few counts support this clonotype. The gene calls are TRBV6-1 and TRBJ2-3, with TRBD2 as a possible D gene (6 bases). Trimming cost V 6 bases and J 1 base, with 14 bases left between them. CDR1 MNHNS and CDR2 SASEGT come from the germline V gene. This CDR3 has 15 amino acids. CDR3 in amino acids: CASRPGGLGTDTQYF. CDR3 sequence (DNA): TGTGCCAGCAGGCCTGGGGGACTCGGCACAGATACGCAGTATTTT.

There are a few counts of this clonotype. This chain uses TRBV28 with TRBJ2-7; D may be TRBD1 (6 bases). The V and J ends lost 5 bases and 2 bases respectively, with 19 bases between them. The CDR3 is 16 amino acids. Germline values: CDR1 MDHEN, CDR2 SYDVKM. The CDR3 protein is CASSLIPWTATYEQYF. DNA of the CDR3: TGTGCCAGCAGTCTGATACCCTGGACAGCTACCTACGAGCAGTACTTC.

This clonotype has more than one count but fewer than ten. At one of its ends the junction is not consistent with the germline gene, which may arise from a read error. This chain joins TRBV28 and TRBJ2-7; no definite D call. The CDR3 runs to 14 residues. Germline CDR1 and CDR2: MDHEN and SYDVKM. The CDR3 bases are TGCGCCAGCAGCCCACCCGGTGGCTCCTACGAGCAGTACTTC. Protein product: CASSPPGGSYEQYF.

This clonotype turned up a few times. The chain joins TRBV7-2 to TRBJ2-5, with D possibly being TRBD2 (6 bases). With 0 bases removed from V and 5 bases from J, the gap between germline ends came to 16 bases. This CDR3 has 16 amino acids. CDR1 SGHTA and CDR2 FQGNSA come from the germline V gene. The CDR3 is CASSLAGTQGLETQYF. CDR3 nucleotide sequence: TGTGCCAGCAGCTTAGCGGGGACTCAAGGATTGGAGACCCAGTACTTC.

This chain joins TRBV11-3 and TRBJ2-1, with a weak D call TRBD2 (5 bases). The V gene lost 3 bases and the J gene lost 6 bases, with 9 bases spanning the gap. From germline, CDR1 is SGHNT and CDR2 YENEEA. The CDR3 covers 13 residues. CDR3 loop: CASSFSAVNEQFF. The CDR3 coding sequence is TGTGCCAGCAGCTTTTCAGCGGTCAATGAGCAGTTCTTC. The full variable domain, rest sourced from reference TRBV11-3 and TRBJ2-1, is EAGVVQSPRYKIIEKKQPVAFWCNPISGHNTLYWYLQNLGQGPELLIRYENEEAVDDSQLPKDRFSAERLKGVDSTLKIQPAELGDSAVYLCASSFSAVNEQFFGPGTRLTVL.

V and J are TRBV28 and TRBJ2-1; 13 bases line up with TRBD2. There are 17 residues in the CDR3. Per the germline V gene, CDR1 is MDHEN and CDR2 is SYDVKM. With V trimmed by 5 bases and J by 0 bases, 4 bases remained unmatched. DNA of the CDR3: TGTGCCAGCAGTACCTGGACTAGCGGGAGCTCCTACAATGAGCAGTTCTTC. Its translation is CASSTWTSGSSYNEQFF.

The chain is built from TRBV7-2 and TRBJ2-1; TRBD2 matches 7 bases. The CDR3 runs 16 residues. The germline gives CDR1 SGHTA, CDR2 FQGNSA. Germline trimming cut 5 bases from V and 8 bases from J; bases unmatched to any gene: 15. CDR3 loop: CASSPSGLAAAYEQFF. In nucleotides, the CDR3 is TGTGCCAGCAGCCCTTCCGGGCTAGCGGCCGCCTATGAGCAGTTCTTC.